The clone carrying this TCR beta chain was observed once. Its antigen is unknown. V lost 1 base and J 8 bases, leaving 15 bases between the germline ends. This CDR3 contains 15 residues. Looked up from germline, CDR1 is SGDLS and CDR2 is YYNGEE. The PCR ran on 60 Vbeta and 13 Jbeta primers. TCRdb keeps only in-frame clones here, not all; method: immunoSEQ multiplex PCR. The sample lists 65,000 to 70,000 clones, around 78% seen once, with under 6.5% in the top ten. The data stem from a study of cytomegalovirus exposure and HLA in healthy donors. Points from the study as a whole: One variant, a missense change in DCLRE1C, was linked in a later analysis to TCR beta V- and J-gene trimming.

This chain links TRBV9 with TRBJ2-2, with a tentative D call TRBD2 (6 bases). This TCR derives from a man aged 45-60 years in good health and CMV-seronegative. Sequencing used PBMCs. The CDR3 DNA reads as TGTGCCAGCAGCGTAAGGGCTAGCGTTAGGGGGGAGCTGTTTTTT. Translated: CASSVRASVRGELFF.